Listed below are T cell receptor beta chains from one sample, sequenced in a study of human T cells and chemical hapten exposure. MiXCR was run by TCRdb on the RACE reads, yielding one entry per CDR3 protein. The data show 60,000 to 75,000 distinct CDR3 sequences, with approximately 7% seen just once and roughly 1.7% held by the top ten. The material was whole blood, obtained in connection with sensitization to the hapten diphenylcyclopropenone (DPC). The receptors were sampled from a woman between 25 and 40 years old with alopecia areata. Some clones in this sample may be carry-over from other donors' samples. CDR3s include the opening cysteine and the closing phenylalanine or tryptophan. A D gene is named only where the DNA matches it firmly. Clone size is given for some rows only: seen once, a few or many times, or a class if the clone is expanded.

V	size	D	J	CDR3	DNA
TRBV3-1	many	.	TRBJ2-6	CASSQGNSGANVLTF	TGTGCCAGCAGCCAGGGCAATTCTGGGGCCAACGTCCTGACTTTC
TRBV5-6	many	.	TRBJ2-7	CASSVGLEQGEQYF	TGTGCCAGCAGCGTGGGACTGGAGCAGGGCGAGCAGTACTTC
TRBV19	many	TRBD1	TRBJ2-5	CASSPWDRGQEETQYF	TGTGCCAGTAGTCCTTGGGACAGGGGGCAAGAAGAGACCCAGTACTTC
TRBV20-1	many	.	TRBJ1-1	CSARDGGPNTEAFF	TGCAGTGCTAGAGATGGGGGACCGAACACTGAAGCTTTCTTT
TRBV12-3/TRBV12-4	.	.	TRBJ1-3	CASTPGGSSGNTIYF	TGTGCCAGCACGCCGGGGGGCAGCTCTGGAAACACCATATATTTT
TRBV11-1	few	.	TRBJ2-5	CASRSEGETQYF	TGTGCCAGCAGATCAGAGGGAGAGACCCAGTACTTC
TRBV25-1	many	.	TRBJ2-7	CASSVQWEQYF	TGTGCCAGCAGTGTTCAGTGGGAACAGTACTTC
TRBV2	many	.	TRBJ1-6	CASSEWVPTDYNSPLHF	TGTGCCAGCAGTGAATGGGTCCCGACAGATTATAATTCACCCCTCCACTTT
TRBV6-6	many	.	TRBJ1-1	CASSNHQNTEAFF	TGTGCCAGCAGTAACCACCAGAACACTGAAGCTTTCTTT
TRBV11-2	many	.	TRBJ2-7	CASSLDRSPEQYF	TGTGCCAGCAGCTTAGATCGATCGCCCGAGCAGTACTTC
TRBV7-6	many	.	TRBJ2-3	CASSLLADSTDTQYF	TGTGCCAGCAGCTTACTTGCGGATAGCACAGATACGCAGTATTTT
TRBV20-1	many	TRBD2	TRBJ2-1	CSAGGSGGSLGGYYNEQFF	TGCAGTGCGGGGGGTAGCGGGGGATCTCTTGGGGGTTATTACAATGAGCAGTTCTTC
TRBV6-6	few	.	TRBJ1-5	CASRGTRAPSSQPQHF	TGTGCCAGCAGGGGAACACGGGCCCCTTCGAGTCAGCCCCAGCATTTT
TRBV5-1	.	.	TRBJ1-1	CASSLVGGNTEAFF	TGCGCCAGCAGCTTGGTAGGCGGGAACACTGAAGCTTTCTTT
TRBV24-1	.	.	TRBJ1-2	CATSDFKGHGYTF	TGTGCCACCAGTGATTTTAAGGGGCATGGCTACACCTTC
TRBV20-1	many	TRBD2	TRBJ2-3	CSAIHTRGDGVTDTQYF	TGCAGTGCTATACACACCCGGGGGGATGGTGTCACAGATACGCAGTATTTT
TRBV12-3/TRBV12-4	few	.	TRBJ1-5	CASSGNGGPQHF	TGTGCCAGCAGCGGCAATGGGGGGCCCCAGCATTTT
TRBV5-4	.	.	TRBJ2-7	CASSLDRDRGNYEQYF	TGTGCCAGCAGCTTGGACCGGGACCGAGGAAACTACGAGCAGTACTTC
TRBV20-1	.	.	TRBJ2-3	CSASPLTGGTTDTQYF	TGCAGTGCTAGTCCCCTAACAGGTGGAACCACAGATACGCAGTATTTT
TRBV7-9	.	TRBD1	TRBJ1-2	CASSLGGTENYGYTF	TGTGCCAGCAGCTTAGGCGGGACAGAAAACTATGGCTACACCTTC
TRBV20-1	many	TRBD2	TRBJ2-1	CSAMETSGGSPGHEQFF	TGCAGTGCTATGGAGACTAGCGGGGGGTCTCCTGGCCATGAGCAGTTCTTC
TRBV19	few	.	TRBJ1-6	CASSIQGHSPLHF	TGTGCCAGTAGTATTCAGGGGCATTCACCCCTCCACTTT
TRBV18	many	TRBD1	TRBJ2-2	CASSPQGQDTGELFF	TGTGCCAGCTCACCACAGGGACAGGACACCGGGGAGCTGTTTTTT
TRBV7-2	many	TRBD2	TRBJ2-1	CASSPTSGGASSFYNEQFF	TGTGCCAGCAGTCCAACTAGCGGGGGGGCCTCGAGCTTCTACAATGAGCAGTTCTTC
TRBV29-1	many	.	TRBJ2-1	CSVEGMAGPEQFF	TGCAGCGTTGAAGGTATGGCAGGCCCCGAGCAGTTCTTC
TRBV6-1	many	TRBD2	TRBJ2-3	CASSEASGGGTDTQYF	TGTGCCAGCAGTGAGGCTAGCGGGGGGGGCACAGATACGCAGTATTTT